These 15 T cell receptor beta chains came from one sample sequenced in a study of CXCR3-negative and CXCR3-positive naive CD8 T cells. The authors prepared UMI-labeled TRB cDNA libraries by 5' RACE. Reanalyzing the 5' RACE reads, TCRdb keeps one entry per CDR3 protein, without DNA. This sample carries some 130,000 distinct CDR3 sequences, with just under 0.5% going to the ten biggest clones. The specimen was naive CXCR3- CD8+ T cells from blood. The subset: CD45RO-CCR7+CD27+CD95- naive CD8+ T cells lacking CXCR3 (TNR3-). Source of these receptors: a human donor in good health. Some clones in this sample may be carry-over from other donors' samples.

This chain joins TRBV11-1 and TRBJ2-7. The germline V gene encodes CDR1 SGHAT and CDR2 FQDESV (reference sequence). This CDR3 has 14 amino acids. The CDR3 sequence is CASSSLVDGYEQYF.

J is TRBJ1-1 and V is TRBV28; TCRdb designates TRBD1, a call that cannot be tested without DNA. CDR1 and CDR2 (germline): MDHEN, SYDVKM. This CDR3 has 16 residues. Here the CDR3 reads CASSLGGSDRTYEAFF.

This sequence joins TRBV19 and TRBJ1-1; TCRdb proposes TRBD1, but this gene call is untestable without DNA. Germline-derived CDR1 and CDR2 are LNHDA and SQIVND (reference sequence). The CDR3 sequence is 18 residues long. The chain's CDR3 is CASSMGWGGKMLNTEAFF.

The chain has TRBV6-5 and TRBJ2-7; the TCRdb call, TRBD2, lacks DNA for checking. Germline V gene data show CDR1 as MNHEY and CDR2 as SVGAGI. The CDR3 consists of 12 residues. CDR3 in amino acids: CASGLSAYEQYF.

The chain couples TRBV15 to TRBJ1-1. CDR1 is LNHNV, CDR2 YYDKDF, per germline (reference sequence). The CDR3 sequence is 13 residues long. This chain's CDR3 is CATSRDLGPEAFF.

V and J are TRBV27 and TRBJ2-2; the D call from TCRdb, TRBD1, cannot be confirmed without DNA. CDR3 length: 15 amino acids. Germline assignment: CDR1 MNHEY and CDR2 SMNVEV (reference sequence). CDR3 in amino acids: CASSLGHPNTGELFF.

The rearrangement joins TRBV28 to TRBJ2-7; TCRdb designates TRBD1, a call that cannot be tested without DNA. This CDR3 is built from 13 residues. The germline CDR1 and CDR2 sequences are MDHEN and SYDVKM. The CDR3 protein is CASSPGPSFEQYF. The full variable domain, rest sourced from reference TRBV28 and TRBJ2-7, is DVKVTQSSRYLVKRTGEKVFLECVQDMDHENMFWYRQDPGLGLRLIYFSYDVKMKEKGDIPEGYSVSREKKERFSLILESASTNQTSMYLCASSPGPSFEQYFGPGTRLTVT.

The chain's CDR3 is CASSDIRRDEQFF. V usage is TRBV10-2 and J usage is TRBJ2-1; the D gene TCRdb calls, TRBD2, cannot be checked with no DNA. Germline lookup yields CDR1 WSHSY and CDR2 SAAADI. This CDR3 comprises 13 residues.

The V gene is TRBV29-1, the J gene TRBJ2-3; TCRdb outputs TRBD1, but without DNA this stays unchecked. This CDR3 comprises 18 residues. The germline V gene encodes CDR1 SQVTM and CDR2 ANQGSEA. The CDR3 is CSVADTAFRDRDPHTQYF.

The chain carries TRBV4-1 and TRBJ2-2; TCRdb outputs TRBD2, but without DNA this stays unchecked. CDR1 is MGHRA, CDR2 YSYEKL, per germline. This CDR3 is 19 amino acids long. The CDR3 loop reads CASSQDPGAKSWNTGELFF.

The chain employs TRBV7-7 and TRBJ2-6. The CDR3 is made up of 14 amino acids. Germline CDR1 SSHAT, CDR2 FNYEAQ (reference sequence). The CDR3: CASSPNDGANVLTF.

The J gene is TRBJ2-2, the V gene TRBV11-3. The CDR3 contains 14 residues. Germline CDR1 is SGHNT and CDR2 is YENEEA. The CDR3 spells CASSLSLNTGELFF.

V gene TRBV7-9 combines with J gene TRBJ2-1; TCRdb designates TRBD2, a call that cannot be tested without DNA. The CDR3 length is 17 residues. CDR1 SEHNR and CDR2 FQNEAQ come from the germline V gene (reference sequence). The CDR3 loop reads CASSKPGGPISYNEQLF.

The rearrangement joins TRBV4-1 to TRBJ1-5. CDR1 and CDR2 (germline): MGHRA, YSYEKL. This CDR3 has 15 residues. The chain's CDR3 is CASSQGTDSNQPQHF.

CDR3 amino acids: CASSGLAGAEQYF. The chain uses TRBV12-3 or TRBV12-4 and TRBJ2-7; TCRdb's D call, TRBD2, is unchecked because there is no DNA. The CDR3 is made up of 13 amino acids.